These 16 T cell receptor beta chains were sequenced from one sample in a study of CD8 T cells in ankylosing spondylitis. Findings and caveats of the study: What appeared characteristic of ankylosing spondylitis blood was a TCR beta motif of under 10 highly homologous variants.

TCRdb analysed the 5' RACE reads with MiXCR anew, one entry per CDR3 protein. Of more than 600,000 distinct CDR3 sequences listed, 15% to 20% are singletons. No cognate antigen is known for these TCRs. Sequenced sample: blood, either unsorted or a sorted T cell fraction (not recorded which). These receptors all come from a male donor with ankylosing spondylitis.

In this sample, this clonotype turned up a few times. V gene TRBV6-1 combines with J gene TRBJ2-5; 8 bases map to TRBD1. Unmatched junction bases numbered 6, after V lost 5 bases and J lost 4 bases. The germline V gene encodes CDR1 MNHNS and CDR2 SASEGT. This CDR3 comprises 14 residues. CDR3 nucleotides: TGTGCCAGCAGTAGGACAGGGCATGGAGAGACCCAGTACTTC. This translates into CASSRTGHGETQYF.

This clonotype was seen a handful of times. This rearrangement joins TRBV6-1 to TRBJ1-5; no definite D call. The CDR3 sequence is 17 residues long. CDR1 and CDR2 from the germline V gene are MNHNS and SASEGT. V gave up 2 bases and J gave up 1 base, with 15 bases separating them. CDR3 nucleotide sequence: TGTGCCAGCAGTGAACAGCCCCAGAGTCAGAGCAATCAGCCCCAGCATTTT. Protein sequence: CASSEQPQSQSNQPQHF.

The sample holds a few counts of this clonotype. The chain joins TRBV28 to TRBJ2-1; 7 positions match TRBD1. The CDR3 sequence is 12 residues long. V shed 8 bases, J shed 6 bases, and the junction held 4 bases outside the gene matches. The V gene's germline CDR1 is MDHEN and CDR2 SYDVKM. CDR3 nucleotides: TGTGCCAGCCAGGGGGATGTCAATGAGCAGTTCTTC. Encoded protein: CASQGDVNEQFF.

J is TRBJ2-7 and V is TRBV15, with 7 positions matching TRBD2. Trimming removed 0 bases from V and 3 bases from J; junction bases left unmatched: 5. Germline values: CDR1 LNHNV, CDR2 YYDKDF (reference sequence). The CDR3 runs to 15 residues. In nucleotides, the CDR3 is TGTGCCACCAGCAGAGATAAGGCTAGCGGCTACGAGCAGTACTTC. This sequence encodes CATSRDKASGYEQYF.

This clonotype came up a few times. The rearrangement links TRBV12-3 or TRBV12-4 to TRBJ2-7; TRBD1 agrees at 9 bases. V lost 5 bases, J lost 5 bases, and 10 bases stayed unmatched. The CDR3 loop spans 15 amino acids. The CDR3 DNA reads TGTGCCAGCAGTCATCCGGGACAGGGTTCCGACGAGCAGTACTTC. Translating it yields CASSHPGQGSDEQYF.

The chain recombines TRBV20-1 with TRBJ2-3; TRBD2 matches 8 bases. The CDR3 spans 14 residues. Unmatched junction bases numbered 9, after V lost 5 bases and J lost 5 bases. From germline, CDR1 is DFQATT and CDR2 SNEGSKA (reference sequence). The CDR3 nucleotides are TGCAGTGCTGCCCCCGGGAGGGCCGTAGATACGCAGTATTTT. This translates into CSAAPGRAVDTQYF.

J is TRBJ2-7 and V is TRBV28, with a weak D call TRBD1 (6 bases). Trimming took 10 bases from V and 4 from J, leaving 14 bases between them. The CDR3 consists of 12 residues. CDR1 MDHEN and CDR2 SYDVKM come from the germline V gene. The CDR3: CAIRDTLYEQYF. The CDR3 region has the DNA TGTGCCATCCGGGACACTTTATACGAGCAGTACTTC. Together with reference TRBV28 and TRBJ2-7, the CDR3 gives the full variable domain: DVKVTQSSRYLVKRTGEKVFLECVQDMDHENMFWYRQDPGLGLRLIYFSYDVKMKEKGDIPEGYSVSREKKERFSLILESASTNQTSMYLCAIRDTLYEQYFGPGTRLTVT.

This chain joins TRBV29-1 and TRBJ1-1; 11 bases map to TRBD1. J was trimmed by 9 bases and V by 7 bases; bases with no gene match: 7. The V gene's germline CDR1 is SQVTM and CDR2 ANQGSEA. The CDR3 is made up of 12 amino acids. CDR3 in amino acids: CSALTDRGQAFF. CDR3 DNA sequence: TGCAGCGCCCTCACGGACAGGGGGCAAGCTTTCTTT.

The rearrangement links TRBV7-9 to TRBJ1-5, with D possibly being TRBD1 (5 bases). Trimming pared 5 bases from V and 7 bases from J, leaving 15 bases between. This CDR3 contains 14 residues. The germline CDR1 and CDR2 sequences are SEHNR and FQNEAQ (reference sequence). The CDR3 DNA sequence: TGTGCCAGCAGCCCAGGGTGGGGTGGGCAGCCCCAGCATTTT. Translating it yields CASSPGWGGQPQHF.

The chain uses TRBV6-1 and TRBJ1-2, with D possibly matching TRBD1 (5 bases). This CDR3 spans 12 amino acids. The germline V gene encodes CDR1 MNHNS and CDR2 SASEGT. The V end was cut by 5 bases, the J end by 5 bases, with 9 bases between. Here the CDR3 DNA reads TGTGCCAGCAGTCGGCGGGGGTATGGCTACACCTTC. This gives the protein CASSRRGYGYTF.

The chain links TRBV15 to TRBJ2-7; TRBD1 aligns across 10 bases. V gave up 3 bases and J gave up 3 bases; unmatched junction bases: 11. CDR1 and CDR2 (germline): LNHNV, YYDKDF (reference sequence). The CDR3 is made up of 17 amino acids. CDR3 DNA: TGTGCCACCAGCAGCCCGTCCGGGGACAGGGGCAACTACGAGCAGTACTTC. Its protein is CATSSPSGDRGNYEQYF.

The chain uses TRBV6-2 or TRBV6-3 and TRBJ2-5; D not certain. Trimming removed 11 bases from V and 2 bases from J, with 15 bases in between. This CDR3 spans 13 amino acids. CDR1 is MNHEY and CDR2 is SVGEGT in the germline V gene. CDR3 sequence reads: CAVTGSFQETQYF. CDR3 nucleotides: TGTGCCGTAACTGGGTCATTTCAAGAGACCCAGTACTTC.

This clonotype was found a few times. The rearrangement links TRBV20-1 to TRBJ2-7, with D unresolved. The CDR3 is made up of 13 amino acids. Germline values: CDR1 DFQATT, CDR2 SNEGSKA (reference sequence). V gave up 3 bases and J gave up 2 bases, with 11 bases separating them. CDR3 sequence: CSASLKRPYEQYF. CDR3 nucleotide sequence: TGCAGTGCTAGCCTCAAGCGTCCCTACGAGCAGTACTTC.

CDR3 amino acids: CAGGTSLTGEQYF. As DNA, the CDR3 is TGTGCCGGAGGTACTTCCCTAACGGGAGAGCAGTACTTC. This chain uses TRBV2 with TRBJ2-7; D might be TRBD2 (5 bases). CDR3 length equals 13 residues. The ends were cut back, 11 bases at V and 7 bases at J, with 21 bases in the middle. Germline CDR1 is SNHLY and CDR2 is FYNNEI. Supplemented by reference TRBV2 and TRBJ2-7, the full variable domain reads EPEVTQTPSHQVTQMGQEVILRCVPISNHLYFYWYRQILGQKVEFLVSFYNNEISEKSEIFDDQFSVERPDGSNFTLKIRSTKLEDSAMYFCAGGTSLTGEQYFGPGTRLTVT.

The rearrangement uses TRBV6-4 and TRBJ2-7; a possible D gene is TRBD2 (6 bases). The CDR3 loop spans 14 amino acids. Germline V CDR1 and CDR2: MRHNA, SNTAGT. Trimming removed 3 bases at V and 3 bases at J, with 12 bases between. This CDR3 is CASSEGPGSYEQYF. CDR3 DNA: TGTGCCAGCAGTGAGGGCCCCGGGAGCTACGAGCAGTACTTC.

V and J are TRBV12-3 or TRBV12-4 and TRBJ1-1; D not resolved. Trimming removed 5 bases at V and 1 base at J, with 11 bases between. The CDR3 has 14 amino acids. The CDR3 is CASSPSAQNTEAFF. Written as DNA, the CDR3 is TGTGCCAGCAGTCCATCCGCCCAGAACACTGAAGCTTTCTTT.